A selection of T cell receptor beta chains follows, all from one sample in a study of T cell responses to AZD1222 COVID-19 vaccine. Sequencing used immunoSEQ multiplex PCR; TCRdb keeps in-frame clones, though not all of them. The top ten hold roughly 3.6% of the sample, which has about 140,000 clones, around nine tenths seen once. The input for sequencing was peripheral blood, taken on day 0 of AZD1222 vaccination. The receptors were sampled from an adult in good health. Both conserved end residues are trimmed from each CDR3. The D gene is left open where the match is weak.

J: TRBJ1-4; D: TRBD1; V: TRBV4-1; length: 13; CDR3: ASSFRQGTNEKLF
J: TRBJ1-1; D: NA; V: TRBV30; length: 14; CDR3: AWSVVGNSMNTEAF
J: TRBJ1-1; D: NA; V: TRBV29-1; length: 9; CDR3: SVRVNTEAF
J: TRBJ2-7; D: TRBD1; V: TRBV30; length: 12; CDR3: AWSGHRGRREQY
J: TRBJ1-6; D: NA; V: TRBV5-1; length: 13; CDR3: ASSLDGRPNSPLH
J: TRBJ2-1; D: NA; V: TRBV27; length: 11; CDR3: ASSFWSTREQF
J: TRBJ2-7; D: NA; V: TRBV14; length: 10; CDR3: ASSLLQGEQY
J: TRBJ2-1; D: TRBD1; V: TRBV5-4; length: 15; CDR3: ASSPRAGTGANNEQF
J: TRBJ1-1; D: NA; V: TRBV6-1; length: 13; CDR3: ASSEPKGNGTEAF
J: TRBJ2-5; D: TRBD2; V: TRBV7-7; length: 11; CDR3: ASSVDWEGTQY
J: TRBJ1-6; D: TRBD1; V: TRBV30; length: 13; CDR3: AWRPAGTANSPLH
J: TRBJ1-2; D: NA; V: TRBV5-1; length: 12; CDR3: ASSLAQGIVGYT
J: TRBJ1-2; D: NA; V: TRBV4-3; length: 14; CDR3: ASSQYGTSVIYGYT
J: TRBJ2-7; D: TRBD2; V: TRBV7-8; length: 14; CDR3: ASSLAGLAGVYEQY
J: TRBJ1-1; D: NA; V: TRBV29-1; length: 10; CDR3: SGRHSRTEAF
J: TRBJ2-3; D: NA; V: TRBV4-3; length: 14; CDR3: ASSQDRGAGSDTQY
J: TRBJ2-2; D: NA; V: TRBV7-9; length: 14; CDR3: ASSSTRLGNTGELF
J: TRBJ1-4; D: NA; V: TRBV12-5; length: 12; CDR3: ASGSTSTNEKLF
J: TRBJ1-1; D: NA; V: TRBV27; length: 13; CDR3: ASWPAATEATEAF
J: TRBJ1-4; D: NA; V: TRBV2; length: 14; CDR3: ASSELGFGTNEKLF
J: TRBJ1-2; D: TRBD1; V: TRBV29-1; length: 16; CDR3: SVEVGRDRGHGNYGYT
J: TRBJ2-3; D: NA; V: TRBV19; length: 14; CDR3: ASSFSRDTGTDTQY
J: TRBJ1-5; D: NA; V: TRBV7-2; length: 11; CDR3: ASRGGGNQPQH
J: TRBJ1-1; D: NA; V: TRBV7-2; length: 12; CDR3: ASSLQSENTEAF
J: TRBJ1-6; D: NA; V: TRBV30; length: 13; CDR3: AWSGGSTLNSPLH
J: TRBJ1-1; D: NA; V: TRBV7-2; length: 11; CDR3: ASSSRGGTEAF
J: TRBJ1-1; D: NA; V: TRBV5-6; length: 16; CDR3: ASSLVTPTGLLNTEAF
J: TRBJ2-1; D: NA; V: TRBV9; length: 10; CDR3: ASNEGGDEQF
J: TRBJ2-5; D: TRBD2; V: TRBV6-4; length: 13; CDR3: ASSVLAGEGETQY
J: TRBJ2-2; D: NA; V: TRBV11-3; length: 13; CDR3: ASSLDPSGSGELF
J: TRBJ2-7; D: NA; V: TRBV7-2; length: 13; CDR3: ASSSAGTLAREQY
J: TRBJ1-2; D: NA; V: TRBV6-4; length: 13; CDR3: ASSDSGGPNYGYT
J: TRBJ2-7; D: TRBD2; V: TRBV7-2; length: 14; CDR3: ASSTLAGRSSYEQY
J: TRBJ1-4; D: NA; V: TRBV27; length: 13; CDR3: ASTSLQGIEEKLF
J: TRBJ1-6; D: NA; V: TRBV5-6; length: 11; CDR3: ASRGTQNSPLH
J: TRBJ1-1; D: NA; V: TRBV7-6; length: 12; CDR3: ASSFGDLNTEAF
J: TRBJ1-5; D: NA; V: TRBV3-1/TRBV3-2; length: 13; CDR3: ASSRYQGLNQPQH